Sequencing of this TCR beta chain was carried out in a study of sequential checkpoint blockade in melanoma. The data were produced by immunoSEQ multiplex PCR, yet TCRdb's version contains in-frame clones alone and is incomplete. The table has roughly 9,900 clones, 45% to 60% seen once. The treatment: randomized to nivolumab then ipilimumab (arm A) or the reverse (arm B). The receptor was derived from a human donor with melanoma. The sequenced sample was CD8+ T cells sorted from blood (inferred from file names), obtained from a patient given nivolumab and ipilimumab in sequence.

The CDR3 loop reads CASSGLAGLPDTQYF. The DNA of the CDR3 is TGTGCCAGTTCGGGACTAGCGGGACTACCCGATACGCAGTATTTT. The chain combines TRBV6-1 with TRBJ2-3, with 13 bases aligning to TRBD2. Trimming removed 9 bases from V and 6 bases from J; junction bases left unmatched: 9. The CDR3 loop spans 15 amino acids. Germline CDR1 MNHNS, CDR2 SASEGT.